The 12 T cell receptor beta chains below were found in one sample sequenced in a study of patients and donors after allogeneic stem cell transplantation. One entry per CDR3 protein results from TCRdb running MiXCR on the RT-PCR reads. The sample includes about 24,000 distinct CDR3 sequences, 42% of them seen just once. The sample taken for sequencing was blood, either unsorted or a sorted T cell fraction (not recorded which). The receptors were sampled from a human donor who was either an allogeneic HSCT recipient or a stem cell or donor lymphocyte infusion donor (not recorded which). It is not recorded whose cells these are; they may come from a transplant donor.

The chain recombines TRBV6-5 with TRBJ1-2; a weak D match, TRBD1 (5 bases). CDR1 is MNHEY and CDR2 is SVGAGI in the germline V gene. The CDR3 has 14 amino acids. Trimming took off 6 bases at V and 4 bases at J, with 15 bases between the two ends. The CDR3 loop reads CASRPSGEPYGYTF. As DNA, the CDR3 is TGTGCCAGCAGACCCTCGGGGGAGCCCTATGGCTACACCTTC.

The chain recombines TRBV11-3 with TRBJ2-1; 7 bases align to TRBD2. Germline V gene sequence: CDR1 SGHNT, CDR2 YENEEA. The V segment lost 4 bases and the J segment 0 bases; nucleotides outside the gene matches: 6. The CDR3 contains 16 residues. CDR3 in DNA: TGTGCCAGCAGCTCCCGCGGGGGAAGCTCCTACAATGAGCAGTTCTTC. This encodes CASSSRGGSSYNEQFF.

J is TRBJ1-2 and V is TRBV7-9; D is uncertain. Per the germline V gene, CDR1 is SEHNR and CDR2 is FQNEAQ (reference sequence). The germline V and J ends were trimmed by 1 base and 4 bases, with 7 bases remaining between them. The CDR3 runs to 13 residues. The CDR3 sequence is CASSLEQLYGYTF. CDR3 coding DNA: TGTGCCAGCAGCTTAGAGCAGCTCTATGGCTACACCTTC.

This clonotype was detected a few times. The V call is TRBV12-3 or TRBV12-4, the J call TRBJ2-4, with TRBD1 identical over 8 bases. The CDR3 runs 15 residues. V was clipped by 5 bases and J by 8 bases; unmatched bases: 11. CDR3 sequence: CASSSWTGSSDIQYF. CDR3 DNA sequence: TGTGCCAGCAGTAGCTGGACAGGGAGTAGTGACATTCAGTACTTC.

This clonotype has more than one count but fewer than ten. J is TRBJ1-1 and V is TRBV20-1; 8 positions agree with TRBD1. The CDR3 is 12 residues long. Trimming at V came to 7 bases and at J to 5 bases, leaving 6 bases not matched to a gene. The germline gives CDR1 DFQATT, CDR2 SNEGSKA (reference sequence). Here the CDR3 DNA reads TGCAGTGGCACAGGGGGAGGAACTGAAGCTTTCTTT. Translating it yields CSGTGGGTEAFF.

This clonotype showed up many times. The chain links TRBV7-9 to TRBJ1-2; the match to TRBD1 covers 9 bases. This CDR3 contains 12 residues. Germline CDR1 reads SEHNR; CDR2 reads FQNEAQ (reference sequence). V lost 5 bases and J lost 12; bases outside the gene matches: 7. The CDR3 DNA sequence: TGTGCCAGCAGCCGCCGGGACAGGGATCACACCTTC. Translation gives CASSRRDRDHTF.

The rearrangement uses TRBV5-1 and TRBJ2-5; 9 positions match TRBD2. This CDR3 has 15 amino acids. The V gene's germline CDR1 is SGHRS and CDR2 YFSETQ. Unmatched junction bases numbered 2, after V lost 0 bases and J lost 2 bases. The DNA of the CDR3 is TGCGCCAGCAGCTTGGGACTAGCGGTGCAAGAGACCCAGTACTTC. As protein: CASSLGLAVQETQYF.

V is TRBV5-1 and J is TRBJ2-5; D remains unclear. Trimming shortened V by 0 bases and J by 4 bases, and 16 bases separated the two germline ends. From germline, CDR1 is SGHRS and CDR2 YFSETQ. The CDR3 totals 16 residues. The CDR3, as DNA: TGCGCCAGCAGCTTGGTGTGGGCAACCAACGGAGAGACCCAGTACTTC. Translating it yields CASSLVWATNGETQYF.

V is TRBV5-1 and J is TRBJ1-1; no reliable D call. The V gene lost 2 bases and the J gene lost 6 bases, with 8 bases spanning the gap. Germline V lookup: CDR1 SGHRS, CDR2 YFSETQ. CDR3 length: 12 residues. The CDR3 sequence: CASSLPSPEAFF. In nucleotides, the CDR3 is TGCGCCAGCAGCTTACCCAGTCCTGAAGCTTTCTTT.

This rearrangement joins TRBV28 to TRBJ1-6; 9 bases map to TRBD1. Unmatched junction bases numbered 5, after V lost 7 bases and J lost 4 bases. The germline V gene encodes CDR1 MDHEN and CDR2 SYDVKM. The CDR3 runs 15 residues. The DNA of the CDR3 is TGTGCCAGCAACGGACAGGGGTCGTATAATTCACCCCTCCACTTT. Its translation is CASNGQGSYNSPLHF.

The rearrangement joins TRBV29-1 to TRBJ1-5; TRBD1 agrees at 10 bases. Unmatched junction bases numbered 4, after V lost 6 bases and J lost 5 bases. From germline, CDR1 is SQVTM and CDR2 ANQGSEA. CDR3 length: 13 residues. The CDR3 loop is CSVAGTGDQPQHF. The CDR3, as DNA: TGCAGCGTAGCCGGGACAGGGGATCAGCCCCAGCATTTT.

The gene calls are TRBV12-3 or TRBV12-4 and TRBJ1-2, with a tentative D call TRBD1 (5 bases). With 5 bases removed from V and 4 bases from J, the gap between germline ends came to 8 bases. The CDR3 contains 12 residues. CDR3 protein: CASSRGPYGYTF. In nucleotides, the CDR3 is TGTGCCAGCAGTAGGGGCCCCTATGGCTACACCTTC.